This T cell receptor (beta chain) was profiled in a study of T cells in Graves' hyperthyroidism and ophthalmopathy (dated 2019 in TCRdb). In the study overall: Peripheral blood samples were taken at initial diagnosis, before any treatment was given. To identify TCR V-J signatures that set the groups apart, the researchers used a discovery cohort of 100 patients, made up of around 42 with Graves' ophthalmopathy and approximately 57 with stable Graves' hyperthyroidism. Prospective prediction of ophthalmopathy was tested in an independent validation cohort of approximately 19 hyperthyroidism patients and 17 patients who later progressed to ophthalmopathy. For training and testing, the 80 to 100 patients in the discovery cohort were randomly divided in a 7:3 ratio. In addition, the study compared T-cell repertoires in thyroid tissue and in blood from roughly 6 Graves' hyperthyroidism patients. Once sampling was done, hyperthyroidism patients were given methimazole at a starting dose of 30 mg daily, whereas ophthalmopathy patients were given high-dose intravenous methylprednisolone. TCR Vbeta CDR3 sequencing of 140 or so peripheral blood samples (around 45 ophthalmopathy, 75 to 80 hyperthyroidism and roughly 17 progressor patients) is reported in the paper. What the work shows at the level of the full study, not this receptor alone: Blood samples also contained most of the expanded thyroid clonotypes (frequency above 0.001), which suggests that blood repertoires may reflect thyroid immune responses. Sample size was not statistically predetermined, and investigators were not blinded to group allocation. In validation, the model predicted progression to ophthalmopathy with approximately 69% sensitivity and less than 80% specificity, a median of 6.5 months before onset. A model built on a 13 V-J signature distinguished ophthalmopathy from stable hyperthyroidism, reaching 85% to 90% sensitivity and approximately 81% specificity in cross-validation and 80%/75% in testing.

This clonotype was seen more than once but under ten times. This receptor's antigen is unknown. No quality values exist for individual bases; no much larger clone is one base distant. Spanning cysteine to phenylalanine, the CDR3 consists of 16 amino acids. Here the CDR3 DNA is all that survives: 48 bases in frame from base 1. The germline V gene (reference sequence) provides CDR1 MNHEY and CDR2 SMNVEV. At the junction V is shortened by 4 bases and J by 0 bases; bases outside the gene matches: 5. TCR beta CDR3 regions were amplified from RNA transcripts. The TCR CDR3 was subjected to a first round of RT-PCR using the HTBI primer set and the Qiagen OneStep RT-PCR kit. Libraries were constructed in a second round of multiplex PCR, after which size selection and purification were carried out. The libraries were sequenced on an Illumina HiSeq2000 using paired-end 100 bp reads. The study's own analysis went as follows. SOAPnuke was used to process the raw data, throwing out any read that contained adapters or uncalled bases, had a mean Phred below 15, or lacked an exact constant-primer or identifier match. High-quality paired reads were merged with COPE v1.2.5, and unique nucleotide sequences were defined as clonotypes. MiTCR v1.1 was used to align clonotypes to the IMGT TRBV, TRBD and TRBJ reference segments. Analysis was restricted to V-J combinations with a frequency above 0.0001, which covered just over 98% of repertoires. The TCS score was defined as F50 (clonal expansion) divided by E x V (chaos), with BLOSUM62-based TCRdist calculated between CDR3 peptides within each V-J. Welch's t-statistics and random forest reduced 514 V-J features to 13, which were used in a naive Bayes classifier (R e1071). TCRdb passed the public sequencing reads through fastp at Q25 and MiXCR, retaining productive beta sequences. Rows are unified per CDR3 protein, each entry keeping the most common DNA and genes. TCRdb, not the original authors, processed these V and J calls. This sample is represented by a few hundred thousand distinct CDR3 sequences; approximately 23% of them were singletons. The ten largest clones add up to under 55% of the sample.

Ophthalmopathy patients had moderately to severely active disease, Clinical Activity Score of at least 3, NOSPECS grade of at least 4, and duration under 3 months. Any patient with an uncontrolled infection, another autoimmune disease, pregnancy or lactation was excluded. Diagnoses relied on clinical symptoms, serum thyroxine and TRAb, thyroid ultrasound and orbital computed tomography. Ficoll-Paque density gradient centrifugation was used to isolate PBMCs from about 10 ml of fresh peripheral blood. Total RNA was extracted with Trizol reagent, and quality was checked on an Agilent 2100 Bioanalyzer.

Sequencing used blood. The chain is encoded by TRBV27 joined to TRBJ2-7; TRBD2 aligns with 11 central bases. The receptor was derived from a woman aged 65 to 85 with Graves' ophthalmopathy. The nucleotides are TGTGCCAGCAGTTATCGACTAGCGGGGAACTCCTACGAGCAGTACTTC. This sequence encodes CASSYRLAGNSYEQYF.